This TCR beta chain was captured in a study of T cell responses to AZD1222 COVID-19 vaccine. The protocol was immunoSEQ multiplex PCR, while the TCRdb copy is restricted to in-frame clones and leaves out a portion. The sample shows under 200,000 clones, about nine tenths of them seen only once. The TCR comes from an adult in good health. This specimen consisted of peripheral blood, obtained on day 0 of AZD1222 vaccination.

The CDR3 loop is CASSLWGAGSPLHF. The CDR3 DNA follows: TGTGCCAGCAGCTTGTGGGGGGCGGGTTCACCCCTCCACTTT. V and J are TRBV5-4 and TRBJ1-6; maybe TRBD1 (6 bases). Germline V lookup: CDR1 SGHNT, CDR2 YYREEE (reference sequence). Trimming took 1 base from V and 9 from J, leaving 11 bases between them. The CDR3 totals 14 residues.